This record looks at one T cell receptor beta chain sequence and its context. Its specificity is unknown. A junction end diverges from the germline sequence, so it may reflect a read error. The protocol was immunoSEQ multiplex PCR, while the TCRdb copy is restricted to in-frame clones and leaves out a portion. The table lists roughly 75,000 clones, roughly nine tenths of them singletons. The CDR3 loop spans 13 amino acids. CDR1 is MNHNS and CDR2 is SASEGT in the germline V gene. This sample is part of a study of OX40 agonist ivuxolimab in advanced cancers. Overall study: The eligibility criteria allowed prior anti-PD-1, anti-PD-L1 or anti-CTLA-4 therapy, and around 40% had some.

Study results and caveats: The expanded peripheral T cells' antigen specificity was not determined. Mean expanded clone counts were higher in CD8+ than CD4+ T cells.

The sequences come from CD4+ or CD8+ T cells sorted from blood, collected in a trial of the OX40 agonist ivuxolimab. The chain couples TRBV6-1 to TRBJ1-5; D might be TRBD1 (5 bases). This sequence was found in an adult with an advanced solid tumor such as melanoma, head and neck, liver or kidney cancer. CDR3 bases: TGTGCCAGCAGGACAGTTCTCAATCAGTCCCAGCATTTT. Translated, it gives CASRTVLNQSQHF.